The rows below give T cell receptor beta chains drawn from one sample of a study of T cells after yellow fever vaccination. TCRdb passed the 5' RACE reads through MiXCR, listing each CDR3 protein once. The data hold approximately 170,000 distinct CDR3 sequences, with roughly 9.6% observed a single time. This specimen was CD8+ T cells sorted from PBMCs, taken 15 days after the yellow fever booster vaccination. These receptor sequences come from a man younger than 30 who received the YFV17D yellow fever vaccine. Each CDR3 is given with its conserved first and last residue. The order of the fields is V gene, J gene, D gene, clone size, CDR3 DNA, CDR3 protein. A D gene is named only where the DNA matches it firmly. Expanded clones are given a class, and other clones once, few, many or no size at all.

TRBV4-3	TRBJ1-2	-	few	TGCGCCAGCAGCCAAGGTGGGCAGGCTAACTATGGCTACACCTTC	CASSQGGQANYGYTF
TRBV19	TRBJ2-3	TRBD1	-	TGTGCCAGTAGTATTGCAGGGGGCAATTGGGATACGCAGTATTTT	CASSIAGGNWDTQYF
TRBV14	TRBJ1-2	-	-	TGTGCCAGCAGCCAAGATCAAACCGCTCCTAACTATGGCTACACCTTC	CASSQDQTAPNYGYTF
TRBV7-9	TRBJ2-3	-	-	TGTGCCAGCAGACGGGCAGGCTTTTTTAAGACAGATACGCAGTATTTT	CASRRAGFFKTDTQYF
TRBV4-1	TRBJ2-3	-	-	TGCGCCAGCAGCCAAGGTTACTCGTTCCCGGGGGATACGCAGTATTTT	CASSQGYSFPGDTQYF
TRBV4-1	TRBJ2-4	-	-	TGCGCCAGCAGCTACGGGGACCATCGGCAGTACTTC	CASSYGDHRQYF
TRBV4-2	TRBJ1-2	TRBD1	many	TGTGCCAGCAGCCGGGGGACAGGGAGGGACTATGGCTACACCTTC	CASSRGTGRDYGYTF
TRBV4-1	TRBJ2-1	-	few	TGCGCCAGCAGCCAGGGCACAGGGAGGCAGTTCTTC	CASSQGTGRQFF
TRBV7-9	TRBJ1-1	-	-	TGTGCCAGCAGCTTACTACAGCTGAACACTGAAGCTTTCTTT	CASSLLQLNTEAFF
TRBV18	TRBJ2-3	-	-	TGTGCCAGCTCAGTTGAAAACAGGGATACGCAGTATTTT	CASSVENRDTQYF
TRBV4-1	TRBJ2-7	TRBD1	few	TGCGCCAGCAGCCTCACCCCCCCCGGACAGGGAATGGGGTACGAGCAGTACTTC	CASSLTPPGQGMGYEQYF
TRBV3-1	TRBJ2-7	-	-	TGTGCCAGCAGCCGAATTGGAGGAGGTACATACGAGCAGTACTTC	CASSRIGGGTYEQYF
TRBV20-1	TRBJ2-3	-	many	TGCAGTGCTAGAGAGGCGGACGGGGGGCCTACCCTTATCACAGATACGCAGTATTTT	CSAREADGGPTLITDTQYF
TRBV10-2	TRBJ2-2	-	many	TGCGCCAGCAGGGCCGGGGAGCTGTTTTTT	CASRAGELFF
TRBV7-2	TRBJ2-4	-	-	TGTGCCAGCAGCTTTTTCTCGAGACAGAGACTAAACATTCAGTACTTC	CASSFFSRQRLNIQYF
TRBV12-3/TRBV12-4	TRBJ2-1	-	-	TGTGCCAGCAGTTTCCTCGGGGGGCAGGGGAATAATGAGCAGTTCTTC	CASSFLGGQGNNEQFF
TRBV4-2	TRBJ1-1	-	few	TGTGCCAGCACCCCCCAGGGGAGGTATACTGAAGCTTTCTTT	CASTPQGRYTEAFF
TRBV6-5	TRBJ2-3	-	-	TGTGCCAGCAGAATAGTGTGGCAGGGAACAGATACGCAGTATTTT	CASRIVWQGTDTQYF
TRBV12-3/TRBV12-4	TRBJ1-2	TRBD1	few	TGTGCCAGCAGTGTATCCGGACAGGGCGGCTACACCTTC	CASSVSGQGGYTF
TRBV4-1	TRBJ2-3	TRBD2	-	TGCGCCAGCAGCCGACCTCCTAGCGGGGGCAGCCCTAAACTTAGCACAGATACGCAGTATTTT	CASSRPPSGGSPKLSTDTQYF
TRBV7-9	TRBJ1-5	TRBD1	-	TGTGCCAGCAGCAAAGGTGGACAGGGGGCTAATCAGCCCCAGCATTTT	CASSKGGQGANQPQHF
TRBV27	TRBJ1-1	-	-	TGTGCCAGCAGTTTCTCAGGACTGTCAATAAACACTGAAGCTTTCTTT	CASSFSGLSINTEAFF
TRBV7-2	TRBJ2-3	-	few	TGTGCCAGCAGCGTGCAGAGCGGGTCCGGAGATACGCAGTATTTT	CASSVQSGSGDTQYF
TRBV6-6	TRBJ2-7	-	few	TGTGCCAGCAGTTACTCGGCACAACAGTACTACGAGCAGTACTTC	CASSYSAQQYYEQYF
TRBV7-6	TRBJ2-3	-	many	TGTGCCAGCAGCTTAGCGCAGGCGGCGGGGGATACGCAGTATTTT	CASSLAQAAGDTQYF
TRBV2	TRBJ2-7	TRBD1	few	TGTGCCAGCAGAAAAACCGCCGGGACAGGGCCCTACGAGCAGTACTTC	CASRKTAGTGPYEQYF
TRBV15	TRBJ2-7	TRBD1	-	TGTGCCACCAGCAGGGACCCCGGGACAGGGGTCTACGAGCAGTACTTC	CATSRDPGTGVYEQYF
TRBV3-1	TRBJ2-1	TRBD1	few	TGTGCCAGCAGCCAATTCGAATGGGACAGGACGATTTACAATGAGCAGTTCTTC	CASSQFEWDRTIYNEQFF
TRBV9	TRBJ1-4	-	few	TGTGCCCCTTGTCGAGGGGCAACTAATGAAAAACTGTTTTTT	CAPCRGATNEKLFF
TRBV12-3/TRBV12-4	TRBJ2-1	-	-	TGTGCCAGCAGTTTCCTCGGGGGACCCTACAATGAGCAGTTCTTC	CASSFLGGPYNEQFF
TRBV6-5	TRBJ2-3	-	-	TGTGCCAGCAGCATCGGGGTTAGCAGCACAGATACGCAGTATTTT	CASSIGVSSTDTQYF
TRBV4-1	TRBJ1-1	TRBD1	few	TGCGCCAGCAGCCAGACAGGGCCCACTGAAGCTTTCTTT	CASSQTGPTEAFF
TRBV28	TRBJ2-3	TRBD1	few	TGTGCCAGCAGTTCCACGACCGGGACAGGGGTCCCTGATACGCAGTATTTT	CASSSTTGTGVPDTQYF
TRBV7-2	TRBJ1-1	-	few	TGTGCCAGCAGCTTCGCTACTCAGCGGGATGTTAACACTGAAGCTTTCTTT	CASSFATQRDVNTEAFF
TRBV18	TRBJ1-2	-	few	TGTGCCAGCTCACAAGGTCCAGGGGTCTATGGCTACACCTTC	CASSQGPGVYGYTF
TRBV7-9	TRBJ2-2	-	many	TGTGCCAGCAGCCCCTTCGGACAGTTACAATACCTAAACACCGGGGAGCTGTTTTTT	CASSPFGQLQYLNTGELFF
TRBV12-5	TRBJ2-1	-	-	TGTGCTAGTGGTTCCTACAATGAGCAGTTCTTC	CASGSYNEQFF
TRBV11-2	TRBJ2-7	-	-	TGTGCCAGCAGCTTACAGGGTCACGAGCAGTACTTC	CASSLQGHEQYF
TRBV4-3	TRBJ2-2	-	-	TGCGCCAGCAGCCAAGAGCGCAGGGAATCGACCGGGGAGCTGTTTTTT	CASSQERRESTGELFF
TRBV7-9	TRBJ2-5	-	few	TGTGCCAGCAGCTTAGTGGGCCAAAGGGAGACCCAGTACTTC	CASSLVGQRETQYF
TRBV29-1	TRBJ1-2	-	few	TGCAGCGCCCGGGACACCGAGAACTATGGCTACACCTTC	CSARDTENYGYTF
TRBV27	TRBJ1-5	-	-	TGTGCCAGCAGTTTGGGAGGGATCGACAATCAGCCCCAGCATTTT	CASSLGGIDNQPQHF
TRBV11-2	TRBJ2-3	-	-	TGTGCCAGCAGCCTGAGGCCAGACGCCACAGATACGCAGTATTTT	CASSLRPDATDTQYF